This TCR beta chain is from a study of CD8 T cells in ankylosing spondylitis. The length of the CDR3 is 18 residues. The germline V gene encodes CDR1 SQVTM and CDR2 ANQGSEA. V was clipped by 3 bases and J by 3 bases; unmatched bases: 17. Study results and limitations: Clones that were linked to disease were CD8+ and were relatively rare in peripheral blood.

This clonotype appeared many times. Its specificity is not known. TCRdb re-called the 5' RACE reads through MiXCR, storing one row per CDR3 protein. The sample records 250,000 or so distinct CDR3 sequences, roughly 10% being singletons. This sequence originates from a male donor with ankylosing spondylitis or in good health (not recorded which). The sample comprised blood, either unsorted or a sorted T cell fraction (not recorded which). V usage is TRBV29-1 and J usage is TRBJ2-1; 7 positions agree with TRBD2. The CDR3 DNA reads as TGCAGCGTTGACCGGAGAGGGAGAGGCGGGAGTGGCTACAATGAGCAGTTCTTC. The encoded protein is CSVDRRGRGGSGYNEQFF.